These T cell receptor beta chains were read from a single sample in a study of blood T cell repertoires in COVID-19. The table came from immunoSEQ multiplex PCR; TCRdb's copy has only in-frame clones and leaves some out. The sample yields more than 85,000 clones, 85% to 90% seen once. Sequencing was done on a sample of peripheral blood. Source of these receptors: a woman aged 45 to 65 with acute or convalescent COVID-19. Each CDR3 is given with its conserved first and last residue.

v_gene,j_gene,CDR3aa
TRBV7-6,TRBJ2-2,CASSSGGWDGGYTGELFF
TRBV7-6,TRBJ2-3,CASSRGPDLTDTQYF
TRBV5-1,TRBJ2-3,CASSLGGADTQYF
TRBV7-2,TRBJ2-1,CASSLGLAGAVKEFF
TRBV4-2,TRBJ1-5,CASSQERRGHQPQHF
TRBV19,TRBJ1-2,CASNTPRGSRDYGYTF
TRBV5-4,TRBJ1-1,CASSGWGENTEAFF
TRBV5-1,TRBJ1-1,CASSPRAGISEAFF
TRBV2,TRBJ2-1,CASRGGTGGYNEQFF
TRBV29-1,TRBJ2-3,CSVGTGSGDTQYF
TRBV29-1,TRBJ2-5,CSVSGTGGYQETQYF
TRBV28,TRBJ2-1,CASSFSGRALDEQFF
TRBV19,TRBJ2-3,CASSIDLRRQGRGVAQYF
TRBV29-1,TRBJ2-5,CSVDPGQGVQTQYF
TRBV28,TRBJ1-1,CASSRDISEAFF
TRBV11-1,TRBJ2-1,CASSLGSLAGINEQFF
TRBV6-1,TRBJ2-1,CASSEAGGLAQSSYNEQFF
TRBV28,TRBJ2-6,CASSLGTEAYSGANVLTF
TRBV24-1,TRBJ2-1,CATAYSSGRGEQFF
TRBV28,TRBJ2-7,CASSLLVGLGSGRGYEQYF
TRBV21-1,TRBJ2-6,CASSKGGGTGANVLTF
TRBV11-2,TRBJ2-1,CASSLEEGEYNEQFF
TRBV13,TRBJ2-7,CASSLNRGYEQYF
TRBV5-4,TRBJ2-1,CASSLGLEVEQFF
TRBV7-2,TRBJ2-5,CASSPRTSDQETQYF
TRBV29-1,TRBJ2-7,CSVHGTSGSYEQYF
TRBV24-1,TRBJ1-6,CATSDGGPRGSPLHF
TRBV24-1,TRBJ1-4,CATSDGRVNEKLFF
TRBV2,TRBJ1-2,CASSEAGAYGYTF
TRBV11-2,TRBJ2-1,CASSLGGTSGFNEQFF
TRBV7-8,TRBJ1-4,CASSARQSTNEKLFF
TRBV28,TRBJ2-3,CASSLIPDRGSTSTDTQYF
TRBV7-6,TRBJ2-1,CASSATSGSYNEQFF
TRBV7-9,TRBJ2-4,CASSFPGQGALAKNIQYF
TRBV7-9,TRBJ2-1,CASSFVENRNEQFF
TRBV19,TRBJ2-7,CASSIGTAGGPYEQYF